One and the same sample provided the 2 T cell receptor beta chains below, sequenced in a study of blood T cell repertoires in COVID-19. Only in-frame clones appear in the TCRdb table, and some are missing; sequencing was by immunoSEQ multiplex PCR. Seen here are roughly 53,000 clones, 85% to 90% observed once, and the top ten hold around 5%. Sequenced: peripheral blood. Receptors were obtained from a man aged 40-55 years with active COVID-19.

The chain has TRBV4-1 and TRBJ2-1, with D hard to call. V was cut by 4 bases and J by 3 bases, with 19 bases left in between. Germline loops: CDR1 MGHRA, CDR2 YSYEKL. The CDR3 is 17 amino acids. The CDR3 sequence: CASSLEIGRGFYNEQFF. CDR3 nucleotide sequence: TGCGCCAGCAGCCTAGAGATAGGTCGCGGATTCTACAATGAGCAGTTCTTC.

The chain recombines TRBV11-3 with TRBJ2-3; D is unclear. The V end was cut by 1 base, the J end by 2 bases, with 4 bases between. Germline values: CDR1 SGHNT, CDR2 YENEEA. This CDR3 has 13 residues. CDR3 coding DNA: TGTGCCAGCAGCTTAGGACTCACAGATACGCAGTATTTT. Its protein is CASSLGLTDTQYF.